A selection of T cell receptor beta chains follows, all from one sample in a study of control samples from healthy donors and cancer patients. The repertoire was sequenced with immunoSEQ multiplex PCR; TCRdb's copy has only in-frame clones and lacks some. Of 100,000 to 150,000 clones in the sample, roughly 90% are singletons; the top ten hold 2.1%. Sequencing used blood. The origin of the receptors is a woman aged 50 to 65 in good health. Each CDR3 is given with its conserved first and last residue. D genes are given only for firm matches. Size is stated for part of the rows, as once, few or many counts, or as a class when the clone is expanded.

CDR3aa: CSVGAGTTYEQYF
CDR3nt: TGCAGCGTTGGGGCAGGGACTACCTACGAGCAGTACTTC
d_gene: TRBD2
abundance: .
j_gene: TRBJ2-7
v_gene: TRBV29-1

CDR3aa: CASSPFNSISYGYTF
CDR3nt: TGTGCCAGTAGCCCCTTCAACAGTATCTCCTATGGCTACACCTTC
d_gene: .
abundance: .
j_gene: TRBJ1-2
v_gene: TRBV19

CDR3aa: CASSDGPTGGNQPQHF
CDR3nt: TGTGCCAGCAGCGACGGACCCACAGGGGGCAATCAGCCCCAGCATTTT
d_gene: TRBD1
abundance: .
j_gene: TRBJ1-5
v_gene: TRBV9

CDR3aa: CASSKDQGVVEKLFF
CDR3nt: TGTGCCAGCAGTAAAGACCAGGGAGTTGTCGAAAAACTGTTTTTT
d_gene: .
abundance: .
j_gene: TRBJ1-4
v_gene: TRBV7-9

CDR3aa: CASSSDDSNQPQHF
CDR3nt: TGCGCCAGCAGTTCCGATGATAGCAATCAGCCCCAGCATTTT
d_gene: .
abundance: .
j_gene: TRBJ1-5
v_gene: TRBV5-1

CDR3aa: CASSPQGRHLNTEAFF
CDR3nt: TGTGCCAGCAGCCCCCAGGGTCGACATCTGAACACTGAAGCTTTCTTT
d_gene: .
abundance: .
j_gene: TRBJ1-1
v_gene: TRBV7-9

CDR3aa: CASTYPGQGGETQYF
CDR3nt: TGTGCCAGCACCTACCCGGGACAGGGGGGAGAGACCCAGTACTTC
d_gene: TRBD1
abundance: .
j_gene: TRBJ2-5
v_gene: TRBV2

CDR3aa: CASSPPGVVAYGYTF
CDR3nt: TGTGCCAGTAGTCCACCGGGGGTCGTCGCCTATGGCTACACCTTC
d_gene: .
abundance: .
j_gene: TRBJ1-2
v_gene: TRBV19

CDR3aa: CASSWEPGGRTEAFF
CDR3nt: TGTGCCAGCAGCTGGGAACCAGGGGGCCGCACTGAAGCTTTCTTT
d_gene: TRBD1
abundance: .
j_gene: TRBJ1-1
v_gene: TRBV3-1/TRBV3-2

CDR3aa: CASSQAAQNYGYTF
CDR3nt: TGCGCCAGCAGCCAGGCGGCTCAAAACTATGGCTACACCTTC
d_gene: .
abundance: .
j_gene: TRBJ1-2
v_gene: TRBV4-1

CDR3aa: CASSPAGSNYGYTF
CDR3nt: TGTGCCAGCAGTCCGGCCGGCTCTAACTATGGCTACACCTTC
d_gene: .
abundance: .
j_gene: TRBJ1-2
v_gene: TRBV28

CDR3aa: CASSQEYSSGTQYF
CDR3nt: TGCGCCAGCAGCCAAGAATATTCCAGTGGTACGCAGTATTTT
d_gene: .
abundance: .
j_gene: TRBJ2-3
v_gene: TRBV4-1

CDR3aa: CASSSEGAYTEAFF
CDR3nt: TGTGCCAGCAGTTCGGAGGGGGCTTACACTGAAGCTTTCTTT
d_gene: TRBD1
abundance: .
j_gene: TRBJ1-1
v_gene: TRBV7-8

CDR3aa: CASSQLIAGDGDEQFF
CDR3nt: TGCGCCAGCAGCCAGTTAATAGCGGGAGATGGGGATGAGCAGTTCTTC
d_gene: TRBD2
abundance: .
j_gene: TRBJ2-1
v_gene: TRBV4-1

CDR3aa: CASRGRVDQPQHF
CDR3nt: TGTGCCAGCAGAGGCAGGGTGGATCAGCCCCAGCATTTT
d_gene: .
abundance: .
j_gene: TRBJ1-5
v_gene: TRBV3-1/TRBV3-2

CDR3aa: CASSDGWGSTEAFF
CDR3nt: TGCGCCAGCAGCGATGGTTGGGGGAGCACTGAAGCTTTCTTT
d_gene: .
abundance: .
j_gene: TRBJ1-1
v_gene: TRBV5-1

CDR3aa: CASSQTWSSYEQYF
CDR3nt: TGTGCCAGCAGCCAAACCTGGAGCTCCTACGAGCAGTACTTC
d_gene: .
abundance: .
j_gene: TRBJ2-7
v_gene: TRBV6-5

CDR3aa: CASSTGQGVHGYTF
CDR3nt: TGCGCCAGCAGCACGGGACAGGGGGTCCATGGCTACACCTTC
d_gene: TRBD1
abundance: .
j_gene: TRBJ1-2
v_gene: TRBV5-1

CDR3aa: CASRTGAAGNQPQHF
CDR3nt: TGTGCCAGTAGGACAGGGGCGGCAGGCAATCAGCCCCAGCATTTT
d_gene: TRBD1
abundance: .
j_gene: TRBJ1-5
v_gene: TRBV19

CDR3aa: CASSSQRPGQGIAEAFF
CDR3nt: TGTGCCAGCAGTTCCCAAAGGCCAGGACAGGGGATTGCTGAAGCTTTCTTT
d_gene: TRBD1
abundance: .
j_gene: TRBJ1-1
v_gene: TRBV11-2

CDR3aa: CASLAAMNTEAFF
CDR3nt: TGTGCCAGCCTCGCAGCCATGAACACTGAAGCTTTCTTT
d_gene: .
abundance: .
j_gene: TRBJ1-1
v_gene: TRBV6-5

CDR3aa: CASKASGTEDSPLHF
CDR3nt: TGTGCCAGCAAGGCATCCGGGACGGAAGATTCACCCCTCCACTTT
d_gene: .
abundance: .
j_gene: TRBJ1-6
v_gene: TRBV18

CDR3aa: CASSPEGQSTDTQYF
CDR3nt: TGCGCCAGCAGCCCGGAGGGACAGAGCACAGATACGCAGTATTTT
d_gene: .
abundance: .
j_gene: TRBJ2-3
v_gene: TRBV5-1

CDR3aa: CASSPRTGSQPQHF
CDR3nt: TGTGCCAGCTCACCACGGACAGGTAGTCAGCCCCAGCATTTT
d_gene: TRBD1
abundance: .
j_gene: TRBJ1-5
v_gene: TRBV18

CDR3aa: CATSNGALWETQYF
CDR3nt: TGTGCCACCAGCAACGGGGCTCTGTGGGAGACCCAGTACTTC
d_gene: .
abundance: .
j_gene: TRBJ2-5
v_gene: TRBV15

CDR3aa: CASSIVRNQPQHF
CDR3nt: TGTGCCAGTAGTATAGTAAGAAATCAGCCCCAGCATTTT
d_gene: .
abundance: .
j_gene: TRBJ1-5
v_gene: TRBV19

CDR3aa: CASSESGINYGYTF
CDR3nt: TGTGCCAGCAGTGAAAGCGGTATTAACTATGGCTACACCTTC
d_gene: .
abundance: .
j_gene: TRBJ1-2
v_gene: TRBV6-1

CDR3aa: CASSLDDRGYTEAFF
CDR3nt: TGTGCCAGCAGCTTAGATGACAGGGGGTACACTGAAGCTTTCTTT
d_gene: TRBD1
abundance: .
j_gene: TRBJ1-1
v_gene: TRBV7-2

CDR3aa: CASSILAVNEKLFF
CDR3nt: TGTGCCAGTAGTATCTTGGCCGTTAATGAAAAACTGTTTTTT
d_gene: .
abundance: once
j_gene: TRBJ1-4
v_gene: TRBV19

CDR3aa: CASSVVGELFF
CDR3nt: TGTGCCAGCAGTGTTGTGGGGGAGCTGTTTTTT
d_gene: .
abundance: .
j_gene: TRBJ2-2
v_gene: TRBV25-1

CDR3aa: CASSLIAGAFRDTQYF
CDR3nt: TGTGCCAGCAGCCTAATAGCGGGAGCCTTCAGAGATACGCAGTATTTT
d_gene: TRBD2
abundance: .
j_gene: TRBJ2-3
v_gene: TRBV14

CDR3aa: CASKASAGDHYNEQFF
CDR3nt: TGTGCCAGCAAAGCTTCTGCGGGGGACCATTACAATGAGCAGTTCTTC
d_gene: TRBD2
abundance: once
j_gene: TRBJ2-1
v_gene: TRBV11-2

CDR3aa: CASWQPENTEAFF
CDR3nt: TGTGCCAGCTGGCAACCGGAGAACACTGAAGCTTTCTTT
d_gene: .
abundance: .
j_gene: TRBJ1-1
v_gene: TRBV21-1

CDR3aa: CASSQGGPEAFF
CDR3nt: TGTGCCAGCAGTCAAGGGGGCCCTGAAGCTTTCTTT
d_gene: TRBD1
abundance: .
j_gene: TRBJ1-1
v_gene: TRBV11-2

CDR3aa: CASSPRTGTDEKLFF
CDR3nt: TGTGCCAGCAGCCCGCGGACCGGGACAGATGAAAAACTGTTTTTT
d_gene: TRBD1
abundance: .
j_gene: TRBJ1-4
v_gene: TRBV14

CDR3aa: CAWSGWPIRGLSYEQYF
CDR3nt: TGTGCCTGGAGTGGTTGGCCGATAAGGGGTCTCTCCTACGAGCAGTACTTC
d_gene: .
abundance: .
j_gene: TRBJ2-7
v_gene: TRBV30

CDR3aa: CASRTGVGLVGYTF
CDR3nt: TGTGCCAGCCGTACAGGGGTGGGTTTAGTAGGCTACACCTTC
d_gene: TRBD1
abundance: few
j_gene: TRBJ1-2
v_gene: TRBV28

CDR3aa: CASSSTGGRPQHF
CDR3nt: TGTGCCAGCAGTTCGACAGGGGGCCGTCCCCAGCATTTT
d_gene: TRBD1
abundance: .
j_gene: TRBJ1-5
v_gene: TRBV27

CDR3aa: CATGGTSPIWSPFF
CDR3nt: TGTGCCACCGGGGGGACTAGTCCTATTTGGTCTCCGTTCTTC
d_gene: TRBD2
abundance: .
j_gene: TRBJ2-1
v_gene: TRBV19

CDR3aa: CASRKDRVSNQPQHF
CDR3nt: TGTGCCAGCAGGAAAGACAGGGTTAGCAATCAGCCCCAGCATTTT
d_gene: TRBD1
abundance: .
j_gene: TRBJ1-5
v_gene: TRBV2

CDR3aa: CASSESRDRRYGYTF
CDR3nt: TGCGCCAGCAGTGAGTCCCGGGACCGGAGGTATGGCTACACCTTC
d_gene: .
abundance: .
j_gene: TRBJ1-2
v_gene: TRBV10-1

CDR3aa: CASSLVVGNTEAFF
CDR3nt: TGTGCCAGCAGCTTAGTCGTGGGGAACACTGAAGCTTTCTTT
d_gene: .
abundance: .
j_gene: TRBJ1-1
v_gene: TRBV11-2

CDR3aa: CASRAGVQNEQYF
CDR3nt: TGTGCCAGCCGAGCGGGAGTGCAGAACGAGCAGTACTTC
d_gene: TRBD2
abundance: once
j_gene: TRBJ2-7
v_gene: TRBV3-1/TRBV3-2

CDR3aa: CASGGGPLAF
CDR3nt: TGTGCCAGCGGTGGGGGGCCCCTGGCCTTT
d_gene: .
abundance: once
j_gene: TRBJ1-6
v_gene: TRBV2

CDR3aa: CASSARENSPLHF
CDR3nt: TGCGCCAGCAGTGCCAGGGAGAATTCACCCCTCCACTTT
d_gene: .
abundance: .
j_gene: TRBJ1-6
v_gene: TRBV10-1

CDR3aa: CASSLSYTGDYEQYF
CDR3nt: TGTGCCAGCAGTTTATCGTATACAGGGGACTACGAGCAGTACTTC
d_gene: TRBD1
abundance: .
j_gene: TRBJ2-7
v_gene: TRBV27

CDR3aa: CASSLRRDSETQYF
CDR3nt: TGTGCCAGCAGCTTAAGAAGAGATTCAGAGACCCAGTACTTC
d_gene: .
abundance: .
j_gene: TRBJ2-5
v_gene: TRBV7-2

CDR3aa: CASSPSGQETQYF
CDR3nt: TGTGCCAGCAGCCCTTCGGGCCAAGAGACCCAGTACTTC
d_gene: .
abundance: .
j_gene: TRBJ2-5
v_gene: TRBV9